The 8 T cell receptor beta chains below were found in one sample sequenced in a study of blood T cell repertoires in COVID-19. Using immunoSEQ multiplex PCR, the repertoire was profiled, and TCRdb retains in-frame clones only, with some absent. The sample shows hundreds of thousands of clones, 90% of them seen only once. The material sequenced was PBMCs or T cells enriched from blood (not recorded which). The receptor set was obtained from a man aged 55 to 70 who had recovered from COVID-19.

The V and J genes are TRBV29-1 and TRBJ2-3; possible D gene TRBD1, 6 bases. The CDR3 has 12 residues. The V gene's germline CDR1 is SQVTM and CDR2 ANQGSEA. V was pared by 3 bases and J by 2 bases, with 6 bases between. The CDR3, as DNA: TGCAGCGTTGAGGGGGCCACAGATACGCAGTATTTT. Translated, it gives CSVEGATDTQYF.

This chain joins TRBV19 and TRBJ2-7; no reliable D call. Germline lookup yields CDR1 LNHDA and CDR2 SQIVND (reference sequence). CDR3 length: 13 residues. V was trimmed by 3 bases and J by 3 bases, leaving 9 bases between them. Here the CDR3 DNA reads TGTGCCAGTAGTATCTCGCGGAACTACGAGCAGTACTTC. The encoded protein is CASSISRNYEQYF.

The chain employs TRBV7-2 and TRBJ1-1, with D hard to call. The CDR3 is 13 residues long. Germline assignment: CDR1 SGHTA and CDR2 FQGNSA. V was shortened by 6 bases and J by 6 bases, with 14 bases between the two germline ends. Here the CDR3 reads CASSGRLRAEAFF. The CDR3 DNA reads TGTGCCAGCAGTGGTAGGTTGAGGGCTGAAGCTTTCTTT.

This chain links TRBV10-3 with TRBJ1-6; 8 nucleotides agree with TRBD1. The V segment lost 8 bases and the J segment 5 bases; nucleotides outside the gene matches: 5. This CDR3 contains 14 residues. The germline V gene has CDR1 ENHRY and CDR2 SYGVKD. The CDR3 coding sequence is TGTGCCATCTCAGGGGGCAGTAATAATTCACCCCTCCACTTT. This codes for CAISGGSNNSPLHF.

This rearrangement joins TRBV7-9 to TRBJ1-3; 7 bases agree with TRBD1. CDR1 is SEHNR, CDR2 FQNEAQ, per germline (reference sequence). V trimming: 1 base; J trimming: 4 bases; junction bases outside the gene matches: 13. The CDR3 contains 18 residues. CDR3 region: CASSLGLPTGDSGNTIYF. The CDR3 coding sequence is TGTGCCAGCAGCTTAGGCTTACCTACAGGGGACTCCGGAAACACCATATATTTT.

The gene calls are TRBV7-9 and TRBJ1-6; D perhaps matches TRBD1 (5 bases). V lost 0 bases to trimming and J lost 9 bases, with 15 bases between them. This CDR3 has 16 residues. CDR1 and CDR2 (germline): SEHNR, FQNEAQ (reference sequence). CDR3 DNA sequence: TGTGCCAGCAGCTTAGCGCATGGACAAGTTGCTTCACCCCTCCACTTT. Translated, it gives CASSLAHGQVASPLHF.

V gene TRBV5-1 combines with J gene TRBJ2-7; weak D call: TRBD1 (5 bases). Germline CDR1 reads SGHRS; CDR2 reads YFSETQ. The V gene lost 0 bases and the J gene lost 1 base, with 17 bases spanning the gap. The CDR3 runs 17 residues. For the CDR3, the DNA is TGCGCCAGCAGCTTGGTGTTGCAGGGTAGTATGTCCTACGAGCAGTACTTC. Amino acids: CASSLVLQGSMSYEQYF.

The CDR3 here is CASSQTGTGETQYF. The CDR3 DNA sequence: TGCGCCAGCAGCCAGACAGGAACGGGCGAGACCCAGTACTTC. The chain has TRBV4-3 and TRBJ2-5; the D gene is possibly TRBD1 (6 bases). V shed 3 bases and J shed 5 bases, with 13 bases lying between them. The CDR3 consists of 14 residues. Germline V gene data show CDR1 as LGHNA and CDR2 as YSLEER.